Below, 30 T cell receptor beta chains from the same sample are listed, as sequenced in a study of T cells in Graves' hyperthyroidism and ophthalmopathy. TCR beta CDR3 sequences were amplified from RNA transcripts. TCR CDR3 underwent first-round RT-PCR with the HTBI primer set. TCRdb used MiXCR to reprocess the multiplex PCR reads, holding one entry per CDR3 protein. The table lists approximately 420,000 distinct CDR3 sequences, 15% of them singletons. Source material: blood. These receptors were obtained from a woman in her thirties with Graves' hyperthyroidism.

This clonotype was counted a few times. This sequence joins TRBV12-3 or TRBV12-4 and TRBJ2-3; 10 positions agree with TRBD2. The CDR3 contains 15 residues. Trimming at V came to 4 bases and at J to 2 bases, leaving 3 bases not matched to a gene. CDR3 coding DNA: TGTGCCAGCAGTTGGACTAGCGGATACACAGATACGCAGTATTTT. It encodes CASSWTSGYTDTQYF.

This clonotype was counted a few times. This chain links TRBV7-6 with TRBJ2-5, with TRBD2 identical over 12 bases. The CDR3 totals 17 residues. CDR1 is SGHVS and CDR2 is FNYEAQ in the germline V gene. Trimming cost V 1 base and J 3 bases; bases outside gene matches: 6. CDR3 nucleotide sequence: TGTGCCAGCAGCTTAGATGGTCTAGCGGGAGGGAAAGAGACCCAGTACTTC. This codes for CASSLDGLAGGKETQYF.

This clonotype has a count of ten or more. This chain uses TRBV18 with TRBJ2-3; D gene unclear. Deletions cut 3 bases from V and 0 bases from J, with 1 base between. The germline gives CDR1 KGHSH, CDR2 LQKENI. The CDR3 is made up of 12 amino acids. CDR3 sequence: CASSPSTDTQYF. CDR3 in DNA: TGTGCCAGCTCACCGAGCACAGATACGCAGTATTTT.

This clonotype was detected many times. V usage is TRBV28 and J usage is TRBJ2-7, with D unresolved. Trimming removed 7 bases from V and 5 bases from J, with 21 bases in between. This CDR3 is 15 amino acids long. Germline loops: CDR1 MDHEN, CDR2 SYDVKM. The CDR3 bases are TGTGCCAGCAACATTGTCTATTCAAGGCGCGACGAGCAGTACTTC. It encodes CASNIVYSRRDEQYF.

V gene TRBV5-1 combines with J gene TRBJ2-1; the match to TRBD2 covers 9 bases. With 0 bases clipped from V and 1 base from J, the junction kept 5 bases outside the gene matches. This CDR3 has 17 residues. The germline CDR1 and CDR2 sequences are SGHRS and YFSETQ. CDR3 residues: CASSLVASGKSYNEQFF. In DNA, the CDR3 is TGCGCCAGCAGCTTGGTTGCTAGCGGGAAATCCTACAATGAGCAGTTCTTC.

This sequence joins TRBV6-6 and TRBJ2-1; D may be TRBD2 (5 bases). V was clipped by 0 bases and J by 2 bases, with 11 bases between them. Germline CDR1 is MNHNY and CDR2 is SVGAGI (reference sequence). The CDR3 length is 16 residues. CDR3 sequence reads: CASSYSETNPYNEQFF. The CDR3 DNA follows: TGTGCCAGCAGTTACTCAGAGACTAACCCCTACAATGAGCAGTTCTTC.

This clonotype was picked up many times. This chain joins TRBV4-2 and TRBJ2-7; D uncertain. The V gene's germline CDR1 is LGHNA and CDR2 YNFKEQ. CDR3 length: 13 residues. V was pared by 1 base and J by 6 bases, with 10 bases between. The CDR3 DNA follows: TGTGCCAGCAGCCAAGGGTCTTCTATCGAGCAGTACTTC. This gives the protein CASSQGSSIEQYF.

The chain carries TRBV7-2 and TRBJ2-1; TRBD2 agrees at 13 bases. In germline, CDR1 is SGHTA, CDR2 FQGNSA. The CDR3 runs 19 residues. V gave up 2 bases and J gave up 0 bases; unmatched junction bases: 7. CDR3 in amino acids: CASSLRLAGGWSSYNEQFF. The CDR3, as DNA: TGTGCCAGCAGCTTACGACTAGCGGGAGGCTGGAGCTCCTACAATGAGCAGTTCTTC.

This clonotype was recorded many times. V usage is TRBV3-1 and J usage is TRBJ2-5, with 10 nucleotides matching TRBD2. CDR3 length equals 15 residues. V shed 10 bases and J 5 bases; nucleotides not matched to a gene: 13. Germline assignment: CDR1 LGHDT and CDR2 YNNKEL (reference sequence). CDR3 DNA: TGTGCCATTTCTCTAAGCGGGAGGGCCCGGGAGACCCAGTACTTC. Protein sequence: CAISLSGRARETQYF.

The CDR3 bases are TGTGCCAGCAGCCAACAGTTGGGGTACAATGAGCAGTTCTTC. Its protein product is CASSQQLGYNEQFF. The V gene is TRBV3-1, the J gene TRBJ2-1; D is unclear. Germline loops: CDR1 LGHDT, CDR2 YNNKEL (reference sequence). This CDR3 contains 14 residues. V was shortened by 2 bases and J by 4 bases, with 9 bases between the two germline ends.

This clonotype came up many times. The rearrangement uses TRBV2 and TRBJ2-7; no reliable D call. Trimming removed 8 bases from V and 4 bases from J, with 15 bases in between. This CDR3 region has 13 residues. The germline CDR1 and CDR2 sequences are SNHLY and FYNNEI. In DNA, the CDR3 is TGTGCCAGCGAGCTAGGAGTTCTATACGAGCAGTACTTC. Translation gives CASELGVLYEQYF. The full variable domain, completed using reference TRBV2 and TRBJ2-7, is EPEVTQTPSHQVTQMGQEVILRCVPISNHLYFYWYRQILGQKVEFLVSFYNNEISEKSEIFDDQFSVERPDGSNFTLKIRSTKLEDSAMYFCASELGVLYEQYFGPGTRLTVT.

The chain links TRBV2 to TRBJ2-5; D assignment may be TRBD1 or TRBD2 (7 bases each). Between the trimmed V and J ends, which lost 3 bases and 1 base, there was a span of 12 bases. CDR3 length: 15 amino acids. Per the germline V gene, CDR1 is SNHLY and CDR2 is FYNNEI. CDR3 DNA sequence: TGTGCCAGCAGTGACGCAGGGGGGGGCCAAGAGACCCAGTACTTC. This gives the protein CASSDAGGGQETQYF. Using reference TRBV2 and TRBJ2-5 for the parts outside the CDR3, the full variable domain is EPEVTQTPSHQVTQMGQEVILRCVPISNHLYFYWYRQILGQKVEFLVSFYNNEISEKSEIFDDQFSVERPDGSNFTLKIRSTKLEDSAMYFCASSDAGGGQETQYFGPGTRLLVL.

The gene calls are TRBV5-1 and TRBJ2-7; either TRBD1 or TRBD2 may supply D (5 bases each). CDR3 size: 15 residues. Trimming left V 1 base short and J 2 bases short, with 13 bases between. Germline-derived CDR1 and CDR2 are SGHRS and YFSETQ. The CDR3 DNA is TGCGCCAGCAGCTTGCGTGGGGACGCGACCTACGAGCAGTACTTC. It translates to CASSLRGDATYEQYF.

CDR3: CSARDLGTGTHGYTF. CDR3 sequence (DNA): TGCAGTGCTAGAGACCTAGGGACAGGGACACATGGCTACACCTTC. This chain links TRBV20-1 with TRBJ1-2; 9 bases map to TRBD1. Germline V CDR1 and CDR2: DFQATT, SNEGSKA (reference sequence). This CDR3 is built from 15 residues. V lost 0 bases to trimming and J lost 6 bases; unmatched junction nucleotides: 8.

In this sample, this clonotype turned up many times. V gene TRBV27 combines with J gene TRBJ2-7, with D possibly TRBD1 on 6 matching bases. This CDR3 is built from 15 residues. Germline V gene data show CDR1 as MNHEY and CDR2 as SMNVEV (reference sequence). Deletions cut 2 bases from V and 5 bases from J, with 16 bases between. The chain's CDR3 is CASSLEARGYHEQYF. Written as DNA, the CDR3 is TGTGCCAGCAGTTTAGAAGCCAGGGGCTACCACGAGCAGTACTTC.

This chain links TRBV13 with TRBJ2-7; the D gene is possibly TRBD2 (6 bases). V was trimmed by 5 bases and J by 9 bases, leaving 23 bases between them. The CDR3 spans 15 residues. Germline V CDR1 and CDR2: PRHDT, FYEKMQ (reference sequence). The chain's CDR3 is CASSVAGGRGAGQYF. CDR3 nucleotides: TGTGCCAGCAGCGTGGCCGGGGGTCGCGGAGCAGGGCAGTACTTC.

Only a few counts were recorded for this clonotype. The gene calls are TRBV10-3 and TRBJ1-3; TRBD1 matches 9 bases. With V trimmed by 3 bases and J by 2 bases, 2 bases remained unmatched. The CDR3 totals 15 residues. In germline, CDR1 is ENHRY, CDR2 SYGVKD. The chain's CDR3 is CAISDGQGTGNTIYF. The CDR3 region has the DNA TGTGCCATCAGTGACGGACAGGGGACTGGAAACACCATATATTTT.

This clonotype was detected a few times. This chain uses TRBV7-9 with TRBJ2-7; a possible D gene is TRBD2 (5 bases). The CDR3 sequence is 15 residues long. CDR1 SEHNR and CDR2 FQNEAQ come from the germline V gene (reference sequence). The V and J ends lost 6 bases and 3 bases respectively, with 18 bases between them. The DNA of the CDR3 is TGTGCCAGCAGACCCGTCGAGGGTGGGGTCTACGAGCAGTACTTC. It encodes CASRPVEGGVYEQYF.

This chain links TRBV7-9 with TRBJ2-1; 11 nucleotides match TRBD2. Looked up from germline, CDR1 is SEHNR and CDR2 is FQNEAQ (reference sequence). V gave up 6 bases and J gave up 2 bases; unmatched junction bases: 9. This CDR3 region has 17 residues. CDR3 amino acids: CASSSGTSGTPYNEQFF. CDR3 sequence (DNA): TGTGCCAGCAGTTCCGGGACTAGCGGCACTCCCTACAATGAGCAGTTCTTC.

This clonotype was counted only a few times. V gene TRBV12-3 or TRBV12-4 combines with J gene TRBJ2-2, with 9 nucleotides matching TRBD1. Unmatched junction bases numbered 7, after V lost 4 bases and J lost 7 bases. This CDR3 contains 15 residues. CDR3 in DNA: TGTGCCAGCAGTTCACGGGACAGGGCTGACGGGGAGCTGTTTTTT. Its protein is CASSSRDRADGELFF.

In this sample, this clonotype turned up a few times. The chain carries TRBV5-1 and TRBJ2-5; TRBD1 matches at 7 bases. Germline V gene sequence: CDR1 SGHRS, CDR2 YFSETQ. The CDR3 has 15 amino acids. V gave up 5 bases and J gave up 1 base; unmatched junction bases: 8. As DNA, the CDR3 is TGCGCCAGCAGACTGACAGGGTATATCCAAGAGACCCAGTACTTC. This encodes CASRLTGYIQETQYF.

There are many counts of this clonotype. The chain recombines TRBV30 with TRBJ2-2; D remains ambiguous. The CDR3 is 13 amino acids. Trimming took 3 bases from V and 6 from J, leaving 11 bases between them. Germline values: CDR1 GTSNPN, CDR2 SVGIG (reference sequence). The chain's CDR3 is CAWSSLVSGELFF. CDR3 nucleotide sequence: TGTGCCTGGAGCAGTCTAGTATCCGGGGAGCTGTTTTTT.

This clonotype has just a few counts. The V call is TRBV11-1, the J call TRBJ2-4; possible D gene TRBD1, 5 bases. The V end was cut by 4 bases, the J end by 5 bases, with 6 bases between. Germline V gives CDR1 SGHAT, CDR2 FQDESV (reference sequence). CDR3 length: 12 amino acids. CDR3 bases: TGTGCCAGCAGCTCACAGGAAAACATTCAGTACTTC. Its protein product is CASSSQENIQYF.

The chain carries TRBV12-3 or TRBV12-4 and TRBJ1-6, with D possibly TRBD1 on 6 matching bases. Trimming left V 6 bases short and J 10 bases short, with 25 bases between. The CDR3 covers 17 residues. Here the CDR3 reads CASSRQSGGAWGSPLHF. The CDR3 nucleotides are TGTGCCAGCAGCCGCCAATCGGGGGGCGCATGGGGATCACCCCTCCACTTT.

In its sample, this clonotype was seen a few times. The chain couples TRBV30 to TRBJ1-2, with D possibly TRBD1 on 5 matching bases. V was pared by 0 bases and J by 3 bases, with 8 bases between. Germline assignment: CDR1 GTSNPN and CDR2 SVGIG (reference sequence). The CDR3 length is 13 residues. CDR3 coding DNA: TGTGCCTGGAGTGTCGGGACGTACTATGGCTACACCTTC. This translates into CAWSVGTYYGYTF.

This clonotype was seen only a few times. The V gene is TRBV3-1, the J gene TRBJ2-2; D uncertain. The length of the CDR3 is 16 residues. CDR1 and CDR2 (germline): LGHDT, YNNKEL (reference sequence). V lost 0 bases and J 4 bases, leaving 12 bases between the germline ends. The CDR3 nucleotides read TGTGCCAGCAGCCAAGATCGGACCACCGGCACCGGGGAGCTGTTTTTT. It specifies CASSQDRTTGTGELFF.

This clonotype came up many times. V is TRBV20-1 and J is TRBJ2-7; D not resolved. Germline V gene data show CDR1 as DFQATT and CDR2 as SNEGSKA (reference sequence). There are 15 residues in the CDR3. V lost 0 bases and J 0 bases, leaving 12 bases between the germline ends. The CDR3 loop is CSARDPWGSSYEQYF. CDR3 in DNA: TGCAGTGCTAGAGATCCGTGGGGTTCCTCCTACGAGCAGTACTTC.

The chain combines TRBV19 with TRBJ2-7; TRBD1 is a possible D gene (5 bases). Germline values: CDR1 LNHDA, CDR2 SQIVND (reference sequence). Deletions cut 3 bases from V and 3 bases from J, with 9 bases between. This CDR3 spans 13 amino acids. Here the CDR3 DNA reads TGTGCCAGTAGTATCCCAGGGAACTACGAGCAGTACTTC. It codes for CASSIPGNYEQYF. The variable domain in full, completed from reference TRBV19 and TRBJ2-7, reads DGGITQSPKYLFRKEGQNVTLSCEQNLNHDAMYWYRQDPGQGLRLIYYSQIVNDFQKGDIAEGYSVSREKKESFPLTVTSAQKNPTAFYLCASSIPGNYEQYFGPGTRLTVT.

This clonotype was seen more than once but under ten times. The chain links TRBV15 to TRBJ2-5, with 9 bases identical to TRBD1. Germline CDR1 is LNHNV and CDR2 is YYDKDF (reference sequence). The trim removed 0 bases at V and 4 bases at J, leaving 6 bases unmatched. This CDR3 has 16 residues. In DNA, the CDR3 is TGTGCCACCAGCAGAGATCAGGGACAGGGCCCAGAGACCCAGTACTTC. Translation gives CATSRDQGQGPETQYF.

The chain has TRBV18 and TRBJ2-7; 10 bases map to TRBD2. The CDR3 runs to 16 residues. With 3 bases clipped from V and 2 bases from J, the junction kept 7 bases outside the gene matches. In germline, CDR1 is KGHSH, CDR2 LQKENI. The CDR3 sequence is CASSPSGRSQTYEQYF. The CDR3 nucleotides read TGTGCCAGCTCACCTAGCGGGAGGTCCCAGACCTACGAGCAGTACTTC.